The 18 T cell receptor beta chains below come from one sample, sequenced in a study of T cells in women clearing cervical HPV infection. Data came from immunoSEQ multiplex PCR; TCRdb stores just in-frame clones and leaves some out. The clone table shows around 16,000 clones, with the ten largest holding around 6.7%. The sample taken for sequencing was blood buffy coat. Receptors originate from a woman between 18 and 69 years old with a cervical HPV16 infection that either progressed to CIN3+ or cleared (not recorded which).

Notes on this clone: Read sequence stops 3 residues before the CDR3 end, and the germline J gene provides the missing end. The chain employs TRBV4-2 and TRBJ1-4; D might be TRBD1 (5 bases). Germline CDR1 LGHNA, CDR2 YNFKEQ. The CDR3 runs 17 residues. Trimming pared 0 bases from V and 7 bases from J, leaving 18 bases between. The covered CDR3 bases are TGTGCCAGCAGCCAAGATCGTTTGGGGGGGTCTCGTGAAAAA. This sequence encodes CASSQDRLGGSREK. The entire CDR3 is CASSQDRLGGSREKLFF.

As concerns this clone: The missing CDR3 end, 3 residues past where the read stops, is filled in from the germline J gene. The rearrangement links TRBV20-1 to TRBJ1-1, with D tentatively TRBD1 (5 bases). V was clipped by 6 bases and J by 1 base, with 12 bases between them. CDR3 length equals 13 residues. The germline gives CDR1 DFQATT, CDR2 SNEGSKA (reference sequence). The CDR3 is CSADKGQNTEAFF. Incomplete CDR3 DNA: TGCAGTGCCGACAAGGGGCAGAACACTGAA.

Worth noting for this clone: The CDR3 end lies 3 residues beyond the end of the read and is filled in from the germline J gene. The V and J genes are TRBV9 and TRBJ1-2, with D unclear. V was shortened by 4 bases and J by 2 bases, with 12 bases between the two germline ends. Germline CDR1 is SGDLS and CDR2 is YYNGEE. There are 14 residues in the CDR3. CDR3: CASSPWTENYGYTF. Partial CDR3 DNA: TGTGCCAGCAGCCCTTGGACTGAGAACTATGGC.

Worth noting for this clone: Coverage ceases 3 residues before the CDR3 finishes, and the germline J gene fills in the end. The chain carries TRBV5-6 and TRBJ2-7, with TRBD1 as a possible D gene (5 bases). This CDR3 has 14 residues. The V end was cut by 3 bases, the J end by 3 bases, with 13 bases between. CDR1 and CDR2 (germline): SGHDT, YYEEEE. The CDR3 loop is CASSSGPDSYEQYF. The part of the CDR3 DNA that was read is TGTGCCAGCAGCTCCGGGCCTGACAGCTACGAG. Filled out from reference TRBV5-6 and TRBJ2-7, the complete variable domain reads DAGVTQSPTHLIKTRGQQVTLRCSPKSGHDTVSWYQQALGQGPQFIFQYYEEEERQRGNFPDRFSGHQFPNYSSELNVNALLLGDSALYLCASSSGPDSYEQYFGPGTRLTVT.

A remark on this clone: The sequence runs out 3 residues before the end of the CDR3; the remainder is reconstructed from the germline J gene. J is TRBJ2-5 and V is TRBV2, with 8 bases fitting TRBD2. The CDR3 is 14 residues long. V dropped 6 bases and J dropped 1; count of bases not matched to a gene: 4. Looked up from germline, CDR1 is SNHLY and CDR2 is FYNNEI. The sequenced part of the CDR3 DNA is TGTGCCAGCAGCGCAACTAGCGGCCAAGAGACC. Protein sequence: CASSATSGQET. The full-length CDR3 reads as CASSATSGQETQYF.

The sequenced CDR3 bases are TGTGCCACCAGACAGGGGAAGACTGAA. Its translation is CATRQGKTE. The CDR3 in its entirety is CATRQGKTEAFF. The chain recombines TRBV6-2 or TRBV6-3 with TRBJ1-1; 8 positions agree with TRBD1. Sequencing ends 3 residues short of the CDR3 end; the germline J gene provides the rest. From germline, CDR1 is MNHEY and CDR2 SVGEGT. This CDR3 has 12 amino acids. Unmatched junction bases numbered 6, after V lost 10 bases and J lost 5 bases.

As concerns this clone: The read ends 3 residues before the CDR3 terminus; that terminus is restored from the germline J gene. This rearrangement joins TRBV5-1 to TRBJ2-5; D uncertain. CDR1 and CDR2 (germline): SGHRS, YFSETQ. The CDR3 length is 13 residues. Trimming pared 1 base from V and 1 base from J, leaving 5 bases between. CDR3 protein: CASSLTAQETQYF. CDR3 DNA (partial): TGCGCCAGCAGCTTGACAGCCCAAGAGACC.

About this clone itself: The CDR3 is cut off 3 residues early in the read; its end comes from the germline J gene. This sequence joins TRBV7-2 and TRBJ2-1, with a weak D call TRBD2 (6 bases). Germline assignment: CDR1 SGHTA and CDR2 FQGNSA. The V end lost 1 base, the J end lost 4 bases, and 11 bases lay between the germline ends. The length of the CDR3 is 15 residues. CDR3: CASSLVSGVYNEQFF. CDR3 bases read: TGTGCCAGCAGCTTAGTTTCGGGGGTTTACAATGAG.

Of note for this clone: The CDR3 end falls 3 residues outside the read, so it is completed with the germline J gene. The chain is built from TRBV4-1 and TRBJ2-5; the D gene is possibly TRBD2 (5 bases). Germline V gene data show CDR1 as MGHRA and CDR2 as YSYEKL. The CDR3 has 15 amino acids. Deletions cut 0 bases from V and 1 base from J, with 9 bases between. The part of the CDR3 DNA that was read is TGCGCCAGCAGCCAAGATAGGACTGTCCAAGAGACC. This sequence encodes CASSQDRTVQET. The complete CDR3 sequence is CASSQDRTVQETQYF.

With regard to this clone: The read terminates 3 residues ahead of where the CDR3 ends, so the germline J gene completes it. The genes are TRBV20-1 and TRBJ2-3, with TRBD2 identical over 8 bases. V shed 3 bases, J shed 1 base, and the junction held 12 bases outside the gene matches. This CDR3 region has 17 residues. Germline V gene sequence: CDR1 DFQATT, CDR2 SNEGSKA (reference sequence). The CDR3 loop is CSASGGASIGGTDTQYF. CDR3 DNA, as far as it was read: TGCAGTGCTAGCGGGGGGGCCTCTATTGGTGGCACAGATACG.

This clone is medium-sized by frequency. The sequenced fragment ends 3 residues before the CDR3 boundary, so the rest is inferred from the germline J gene. J is TRBJ2-3 and V is TRBV10-2, with D possibly being TRBD2 (6 bases). This CDR3 is built from 14 residues. Deletions cut 6 bases from V and 0 bases from J, with 10 bases between. Germline CDR1 is WSHSY and CDR2 is SAAADI. CDR3 DNA (partial): TGCGCCAGCAGAGGCGGGGTAAGCACAGATACG. Protein: CASRGGVSTDT. In full, the CDR3 is CASRGGVSTDTQYF.

The sequenced CDR3 bases are TGTGCCAGCAGCCAAGTGACAGGATATTCACCC. Translation gives CASSQVTGYSP. From start to end, the CDR3 is CASSQVTGYSPLHF. The chain recombines TRBV14 with TRBJ1-6; tentatively, D is TRBD1 (6 bases). Read data end 3 residues before the CDR3 end; the end is taken from the germline J gene. The germline gives CDR1 SGHDN, CDR2 FVKESK. The CDR3 extends over 14 amino acids. V lost 1 base, J lost 8 bases, and 9 bases lay in between. Combining the CDR3 with reference TRBV14 and TRBJ1-6 gives the whole variable domain EAGVTQFPSHSVIEKGQTVTLRCDPISGHDNLYWYRRVMGKEIKFLLHFVKESKQDESGMPNNRFLAERTGGTYSTLKVQPAELEDSGVYFCASSQVTGYSPLHFGNGTRLTVT.

A remark on this clone: The DNA ends 3 residues before the CDR3 does, and the rest of the CDR3 is filled in from the germline J gene. The V gene is TRBV6-1, the J gene TRBJ1-5; no clear D. With 3 bases removed from V and 6 bases from J, the gap between germline ends came to 6 bases. Germline CDR1 and CDR2: MNHNS and SASEGT. The CDR3 is made up of 12 amino acids. CDR3 residues: CASSDSGQPQHF. CDR3 bases read: TGTGCCAGCAGTGACAGTGGTCAGCCC.

Remarks on this clone: Read coverage stops 3 residues before the CDR3 terminus; the germline J gene supplies the remainder. The V gene is TRBV13, the J gene TRBJ2-2; D ambiguous. Trimming took 0 bases from V and 2 from J, leaving 4 bases between them. Germline CDR1 PRHDT, CDR2 FYEKMQ (reference sequence). The CDR3 has 14 residues. CDR3 DNA (partial): TGTGCCAGCAGCTTAGGACTAAACACCGGGGAG. This encodes CASSLGLNTGE. The CDR3, in full, reads CASSLGLNTGELFF.

As for this clone: The read comes to an end 3 residues before the CDR3 does, leaving the germline J gene to fill in the end. J is TRBJ2-5 and V is TRBV20-1; D may be TRBD1 (5 bases). From germline, CDR1 is DFQATT and CDR2 SNEGSKA (reference sequence). Trimming shortened V by 6 bases and J by 2 bases, and 10 bases separated the two germline ends. CDR3 length: 12 residues. The part of the CDR3 DNA that was read is TGCAGTGCCAGAAAGGGGCAAGAGACC. Protein sequence: CSARKGQET. The complete CDR3 reads CSARKGQETQYF.

On this clone itself: The observed sequence ends 3 residues before the CDR3 terminus, with the missing tail filled in from the germline J gene. The V and J genes are TRBV19 and TRBJ2-5; 7 bases map to TRBD1. CDR3 length: 13 amino acids. The V gene's germline CDR1 is LNHDA and CDR2 SQIVND (reference sequence). The V and J ends lost 7 bases and 5 bases, in that order; junction bases with no gene match: 7. The part of the CDR3 DNA that was read is TGTGCCAGTAACAGGGGTGGGTCGGAGACC. Protein sequence: CASNRGGSET. The full CDR3 sequence reads CASNRGGSETQYF.

As concerns this clone: The read terminates 3 residues before the CDR3 end, so the remaining end is supplied by the germline J gene. J is TRBJ1-1 and V is TRBV28, with D uncertain. Germline V CDR1 and CDR2: MDHEN, SYDVKM. The CDR3 has 12 amino acids. The V gene lost 4 bases and the J gene lost 1 base, with 4 bases spanning the gap. The CDR3 loop is CASSSSNTEAFF. CDR3 DNA, as far as it was read: TGTGCCAGCAGTTCATCGAACACTGAA. The full variable domain, rest sourced from reference TRBV28 and TRBJ1-1, is DVKVTQSSRYLVKRTGEKVFLECVQDMDHENMFWYRQDPGLGLRLIYFSYDVKMKEKGDIPEGYSVSREKKERFSLILESASTNQTSMYLCASSSSNTEAFFGQGTRLTVV.

As to this clone: Read sequence stops 3 residues before the CDR3 end, and the germline J gene provides the missing end. This sequence joins TRBV5-5 and TRBJ1-3; TRBD1 might be the D (5 bases). The CDR3 extends over 14 amino acids. Per the germline V gene, CDR1 is SGHKS and CDR2 is YYEKEE (reference sequence). V was shortened by 0 bases and J by 7 bases, with 11 bases between the two germline ends. The CDR3 bases that were read are TGTGCCAGCAGCTTGGTTCAGGGCGGTAACACC. It translates to CASSLVQGGNT. The whole CDR3 protein reads CASSLVQGGNTIYF.